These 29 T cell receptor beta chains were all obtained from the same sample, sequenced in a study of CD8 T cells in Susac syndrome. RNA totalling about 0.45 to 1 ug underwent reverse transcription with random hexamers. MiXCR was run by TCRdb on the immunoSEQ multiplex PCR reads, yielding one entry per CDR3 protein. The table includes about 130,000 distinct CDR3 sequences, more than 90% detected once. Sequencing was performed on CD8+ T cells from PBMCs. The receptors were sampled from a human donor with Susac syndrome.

This CDR3 is CSARGGITDTQYF. As DNA, the CDR3 is TGCAGTGCTAGAGGCGGGATCACAGATACGCAGTATTTT. The chain joins TRBV20-1 to TRBJ2-3; maybe TRBD2 (6 bases). The V gene lost 1 base and the J gene lost 2 bases, with 7 bases spanning the gap. The germline CDR1 and CDR2 sequences are DFQATT and SNEGSKA (reference sequence). The CDR3 runs 13 residues.

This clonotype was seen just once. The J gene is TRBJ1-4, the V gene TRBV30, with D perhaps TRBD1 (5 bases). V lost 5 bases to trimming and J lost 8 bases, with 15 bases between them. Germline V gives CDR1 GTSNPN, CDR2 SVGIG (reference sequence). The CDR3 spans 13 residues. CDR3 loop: CAWGYGTGEKLFF. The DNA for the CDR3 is TGTGCCTGGGGGTACGGGACGGGGGAAAAACTGTTTTTT.

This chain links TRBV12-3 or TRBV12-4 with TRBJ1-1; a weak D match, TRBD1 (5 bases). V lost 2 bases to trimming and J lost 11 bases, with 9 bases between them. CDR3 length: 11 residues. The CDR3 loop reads CASSLTGAAFF. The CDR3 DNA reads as TGTGCCAGCAGTTTAACAGGCGCTGCTTTCTTT.

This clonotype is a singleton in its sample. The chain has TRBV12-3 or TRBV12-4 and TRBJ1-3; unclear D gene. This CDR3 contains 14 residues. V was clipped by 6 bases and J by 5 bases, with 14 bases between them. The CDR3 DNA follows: TGTGCCAGCAGCACAATCCCTAGAAGAAACACCATATATTTT. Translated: CASSTIPRRNTIYF.

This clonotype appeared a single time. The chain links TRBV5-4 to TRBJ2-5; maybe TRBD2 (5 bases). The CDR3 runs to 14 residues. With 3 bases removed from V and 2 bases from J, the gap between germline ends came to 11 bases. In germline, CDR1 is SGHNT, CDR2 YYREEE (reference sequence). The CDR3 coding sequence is TGTGCCAGCAGCTCTGGACTGTCACAAGAGACCCAGTACTTC. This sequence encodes CASSSGLSQETQYF.

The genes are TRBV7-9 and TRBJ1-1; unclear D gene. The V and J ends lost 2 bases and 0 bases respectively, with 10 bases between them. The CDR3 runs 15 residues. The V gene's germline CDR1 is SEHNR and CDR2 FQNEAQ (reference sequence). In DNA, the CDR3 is TGTGCCAGCAGCTTAAAGGGCACCTTGAACACTGAAGCTTTCTTT. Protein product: CASSLKGTLNTEAFF.

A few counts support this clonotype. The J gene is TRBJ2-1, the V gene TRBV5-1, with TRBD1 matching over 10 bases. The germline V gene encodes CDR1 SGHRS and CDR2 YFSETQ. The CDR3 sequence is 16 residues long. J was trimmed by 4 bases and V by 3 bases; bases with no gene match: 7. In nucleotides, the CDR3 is TGCGCCAGCAGCTGGGGACAGGGGAGAAGGTACAATGAGCAGTTCTTC. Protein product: CASSWGQGRRYNEQFF.

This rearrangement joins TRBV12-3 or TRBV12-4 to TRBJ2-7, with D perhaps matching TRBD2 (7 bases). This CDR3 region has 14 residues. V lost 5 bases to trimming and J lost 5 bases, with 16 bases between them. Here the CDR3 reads CASSVGGGADEQYF. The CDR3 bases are TGTGCCAGCAGTGTCGGAGGGGGGGCCGACGAGCAGTACTTC.

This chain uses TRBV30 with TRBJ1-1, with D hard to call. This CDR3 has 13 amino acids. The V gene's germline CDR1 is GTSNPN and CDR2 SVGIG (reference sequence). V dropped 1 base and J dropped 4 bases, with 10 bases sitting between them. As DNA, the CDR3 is TGTGCCTGGAGTGCCGGGCATAGCACTGAAGCTTTCTTT. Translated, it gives CAWSAGHSTEAFF.

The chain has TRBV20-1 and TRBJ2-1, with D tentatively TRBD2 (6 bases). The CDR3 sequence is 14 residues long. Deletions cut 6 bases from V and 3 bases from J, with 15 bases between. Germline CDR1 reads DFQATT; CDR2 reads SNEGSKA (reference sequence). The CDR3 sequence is CSARLGRDYNEQFF. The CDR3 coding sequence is TGCAGTGCCAGACTCGGGCGGGACTACAATGAGCAGTTCTTC.

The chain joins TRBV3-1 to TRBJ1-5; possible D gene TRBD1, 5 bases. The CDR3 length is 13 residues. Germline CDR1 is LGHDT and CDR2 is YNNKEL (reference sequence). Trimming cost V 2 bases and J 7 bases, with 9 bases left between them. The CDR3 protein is CASSQQGEQPQHF. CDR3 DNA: TGTGCCAGCAGCCAACAGGGCGAACAGCCCCAGCATTTT.

The chain's CDR3 is CASRGTRTEDTQYF. CDR3 nucleotide sequence: TGTGCCAGCAGGGGGACTAGAACAGAGGATACGCAGTATTTT. J is TRBJ2-3 and V is TRBV6-9; TRBD2 agrees at 8 bases. Germline lookup yields CDR1 MNHGY and CDR2 SVAAGI. V shed 6 bases and J 6 bases; nucleotides not matched to a gene: 8. The CDR3 consists of 14 residues.

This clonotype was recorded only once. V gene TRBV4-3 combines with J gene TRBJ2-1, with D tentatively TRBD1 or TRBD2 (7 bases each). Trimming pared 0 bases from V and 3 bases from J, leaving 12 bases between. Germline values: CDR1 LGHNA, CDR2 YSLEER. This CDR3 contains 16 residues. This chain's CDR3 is CASSQEGGGGYNEQFF. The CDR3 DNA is TGCGCCAGCAGCCAAGAGGGAGGGGGCGGCTACAATGAGCAGTTCTTC.

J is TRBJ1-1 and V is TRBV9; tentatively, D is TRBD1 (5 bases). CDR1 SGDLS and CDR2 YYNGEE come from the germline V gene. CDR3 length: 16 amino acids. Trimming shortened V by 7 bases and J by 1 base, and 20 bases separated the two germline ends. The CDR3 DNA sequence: TGTGCCAGCCGACCGGGGGTAACGGGTACGAACACTGAAGCTTTCTTT. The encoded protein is CASRPGVTGTNTEAFF. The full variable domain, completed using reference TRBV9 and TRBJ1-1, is DSGVTQTPKHLITATGQRVTLRCSPRSGDLSVYWYQQSLDQGLQFLIQYYNGEERAKGNILERFSAQQFPDLHSELNLSSLELGDSALYFCASRPGVTGTNTEAFFGQGTRLTVV.

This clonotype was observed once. DNA of the CDR3: TGCGCCAGCAGCCAAGACCTAGGACAGACCTTCTATGGCTACACCTTC. Its translation is CASSQDLGQTFYGYTF. V and J are TRBV4-1 and TRBJ1-2; a weak D match, TRBD1 (6 bases). Trimming pared 0 bases from V and 4 bases from J, leaving 15 bases between. In germline, CDR1 is MGHRA, CDR2 YSYEKL. The CDR3 contains 16 residues.

The CDR3 here is CASGFGYLQETQYF. For the CDR3, the DNA is TGTGCTAGTGGTTTTGGGTATCTCCAAGAGACCCAGTACTTC. This rearrangement joins TRBV12-5 to TRBJ2-5; unclear D gene. The CDR3 has 14 residues. CDR1 and CDR2 (germline): LGHNT, FRNRAP. Trimming cost V 3 bases and J 1 base, with 9 bases left between them.

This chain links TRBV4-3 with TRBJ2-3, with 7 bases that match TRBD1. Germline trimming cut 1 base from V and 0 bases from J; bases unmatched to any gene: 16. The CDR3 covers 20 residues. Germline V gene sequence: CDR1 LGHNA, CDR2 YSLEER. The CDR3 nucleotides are TGCGCCAGCAGCCAAGGATTGCCGGATTCCGGGACAGCGAGCACAGATACGCAGTATTTT. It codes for CASSQGLPDSGTASTDTQYF.

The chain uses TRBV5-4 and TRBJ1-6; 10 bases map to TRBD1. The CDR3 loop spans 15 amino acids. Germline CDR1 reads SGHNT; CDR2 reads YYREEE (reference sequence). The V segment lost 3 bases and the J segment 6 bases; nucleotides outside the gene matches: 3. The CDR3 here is CASSSGQGGNSPLHF. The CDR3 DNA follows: TGTGCCAGCAGCTCCGGACAGGGGGGTAATTCACCCCTCCACTTT.

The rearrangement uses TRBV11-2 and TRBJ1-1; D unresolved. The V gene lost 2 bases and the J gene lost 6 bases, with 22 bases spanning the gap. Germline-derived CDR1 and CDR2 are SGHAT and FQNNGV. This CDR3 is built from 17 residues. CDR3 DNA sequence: TGTGCCAGCAGCTTATGGCCCCACACAGTTATTGTCGCTGAAGCTTTCTTT. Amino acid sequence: CASSLWPHTVIVAEAFF.

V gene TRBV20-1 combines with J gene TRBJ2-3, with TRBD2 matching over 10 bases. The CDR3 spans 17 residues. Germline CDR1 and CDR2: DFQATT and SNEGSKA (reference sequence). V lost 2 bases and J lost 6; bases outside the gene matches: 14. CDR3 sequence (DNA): TGCAGTGCTAGACACAGCGGACTAGCGGTAGACCGGGATACGCAGTATTTT. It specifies CSARHSGLAVDRDTQYF.

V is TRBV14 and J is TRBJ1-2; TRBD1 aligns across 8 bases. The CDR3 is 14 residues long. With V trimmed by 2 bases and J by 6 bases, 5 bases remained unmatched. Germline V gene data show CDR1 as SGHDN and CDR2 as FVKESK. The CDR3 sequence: CASSQLGQGHGYTF. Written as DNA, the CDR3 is TGTGCCAGCAGCCAACTAGGACAGGGCCATGGCTACACCTTC.

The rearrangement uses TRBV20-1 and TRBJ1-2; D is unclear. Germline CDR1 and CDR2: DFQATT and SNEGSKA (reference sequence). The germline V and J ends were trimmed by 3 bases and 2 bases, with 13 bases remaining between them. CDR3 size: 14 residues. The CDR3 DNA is TGCAGTGCTAGTGGCTACAGTGTGAACTATGGCTACACCTTC. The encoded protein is CSASGYSVNYGYTF.

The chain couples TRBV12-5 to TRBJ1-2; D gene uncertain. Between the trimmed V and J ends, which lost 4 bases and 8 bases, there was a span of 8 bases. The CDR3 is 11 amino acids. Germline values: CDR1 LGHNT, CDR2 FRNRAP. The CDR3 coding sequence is TGTGCTAGTGGTTGGCCCCTAGGCTACACCTTC. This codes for CASGWPLGYTF.

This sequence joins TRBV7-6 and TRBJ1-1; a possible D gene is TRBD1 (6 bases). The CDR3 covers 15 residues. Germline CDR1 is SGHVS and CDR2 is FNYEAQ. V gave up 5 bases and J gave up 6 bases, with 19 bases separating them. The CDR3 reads CASSLRRGAAAEAFF. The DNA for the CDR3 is TGTGCCAGCAGCCTTAGGCGGGGGGCGGCCGCTGAAGCTTTCTTT. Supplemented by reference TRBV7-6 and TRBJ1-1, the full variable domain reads GAGVSQSPRYKVTKRGQDVALRCDPISGHVSLYWYRQALGQGPEFLTYFNYEAQQDKSGLPNDRFSAERPEGSISTLTIQRTEQRDSAMYRCASSLRRGAAAEAFFGQGTRLTVV.

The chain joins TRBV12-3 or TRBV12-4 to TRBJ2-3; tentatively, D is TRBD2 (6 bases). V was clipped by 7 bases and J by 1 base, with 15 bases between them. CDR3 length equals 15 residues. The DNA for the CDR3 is TGTGCCAGCACCCTAGGTGGGGAGGGCACAGATACGCAGTATTTT. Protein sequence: CASTLGGEGTDTQYF.

The CDR3 nucleotides read TGTGCCAGCAGCGTGACTCCCCTAGGGGCAGATACGCAGTATTTT. This translates into CASSVTPLGADTQYF. The chain joins TRBV7-9 to TRBJ2-3, with a weak D call TRBD1 (5 bases). This CDR3 has 15 residues. Trimming stripped 5 bases from V and 4 bases from J, with 16 bases between. The germline CDR1 and CDR2 sequences are SEHNR and FQNEAQ (reference sequence). Supplemented by reference TRBV7-9 and TRBJ2-3, the full variable domain reads DTGVSQNPRHKITKRGQNVTFRCDPISEHNRLYWYRQTLGQGPEFLTYFQNEAQLEKSRLLSDRFSAERPKGSFSTLEIQRTEQGDSAMYLCASSVTPLGADTQYFGPGTRLTVL.

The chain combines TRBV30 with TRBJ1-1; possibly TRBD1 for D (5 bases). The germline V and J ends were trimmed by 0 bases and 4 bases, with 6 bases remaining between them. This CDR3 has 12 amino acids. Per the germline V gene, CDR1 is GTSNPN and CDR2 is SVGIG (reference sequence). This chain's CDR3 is CAWSVGGTEAFF. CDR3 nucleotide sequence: TGTGCCTGGAGTGTCGGGGGCACTGAAGCTTTCTTT.

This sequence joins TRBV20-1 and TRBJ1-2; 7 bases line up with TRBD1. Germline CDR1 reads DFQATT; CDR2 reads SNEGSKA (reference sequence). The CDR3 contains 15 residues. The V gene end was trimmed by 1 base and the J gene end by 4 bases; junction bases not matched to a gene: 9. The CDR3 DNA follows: TGCAGTGCTAGAGGGGTACAGGGGCCTTCCTATGGCTACACCTTC. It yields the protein CSARGVQGPSYGYTF.

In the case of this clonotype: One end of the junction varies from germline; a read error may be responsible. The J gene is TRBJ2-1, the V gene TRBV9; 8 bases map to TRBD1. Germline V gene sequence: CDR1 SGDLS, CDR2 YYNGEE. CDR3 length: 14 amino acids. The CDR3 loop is CSSSPWTGRNEQFF. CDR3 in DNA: TGTTCCAGCAGCCCCTGGACAGGGCGCAATGAGCAGTTCTTC. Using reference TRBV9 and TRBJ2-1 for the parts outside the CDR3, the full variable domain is DSGVTQTPKHLITATGQRVTLRCSPRSGDLSVYWYQQSLDQGLQFLIQYYNGEERAKGNILERFSAQQFPDLHSELNLSSLELGDSALYFCSSSPWTGRNEQFFGPGTRLTVL.